The T cell receptor beta chain described here comes from a study of cytotoxic CD8 clonotypes in ibrutinib-treated CLL. Study-wide findings and caveats: Clonality (at baseline) was higher than in age-matched healthy donors and tracked circulating CD8+ T-cell counts. Public clonotypes, found uncommonly, either contracted or stayed stable on treatment.

Assay used: immunoSEQ multiplex PCR; TCRdb lists only in-frame clones, some missing. This sample carries 200,000 or so clones, 79% of them seen once, and the ten largest clones take approximately 10%. Worth noting for this clone: Its target is unknown.

The source was PBMCs, collected after 12 months of ibrutinib treatment. This TCR came from a human donor with chronic lymphocytic leukemia.

The CDR3 reads CASTDTGELFF. As DNA, the CDR3 is TGTGCCAGTACCGACACCGGGGAGCTGTTTTTT. V and J are TRBV19 and TRBJ2-2, with D unresolved. Germline-derived CDR1 and CDR2 are LNHDA and SQIVND (reference sequence). The CDR3 spans 11 residues. V was shortened by 7 bases and J by 3 bases, with 3 bases between the two germline ends.